This TCR beta chain is drawn from a study of OX40 agonist ivuxolimab in advanced cancers. The CDR3 contains 14 residues. Trimming cost V 3 bases and J 0 bases, with 6 bases left between them. The germline V gene encodes CDR1 LGHNA and CDR2 YSLEER. Assay: immunoSEQ multiplex PCR; the TCRdb copy retains only in-frame clones and omits some. Altogether approximately 66,000 clones are present, 85% to 90% being singletons, with the ten largest covering less than 7.5%. A history of autoimmune disease or systemic immunosuppression excluded patients. This sample comprised CD4+ or CD8+ T cells sorted from blood, obtained in a trial of the OX40 agonist ivuxolimab. V usage is TRBV4-3 and J usage is TRBJ1-5; D is undetermined. This clonotype was sampled from an adult with an advanced solid tumor such as melanoma, head and neck, liver or kidney cancer. CDR3 loop: CASSQGYSNQPQHF. The DNA for the CDR3 is TGCGCCAGCAGCCAGGGATATAGCAATCAGCCCCAGCATTTT.